The TCR beta chain under discussion was sequenced for a study of T cell responses to AZD1222 COVID-19 vaccine. The data were produced by immunoSEQ multiplex PCR, yet TCRdb's version contains in-frame clones alone and is incomplete. The profile shows roughly 100,000 clones, about 85% of them singletons. V was cut by 2 bases and J by 1 base, with 8 bases left in between. The germline V gene encodes CDR1 MNHEY and CDR2 SMNVEV (reference sequence). This CDR3 spans 15 amino acids. Pooled together were second doses at about 4 or about 12 weeks. Study-wide results and limits: Repertoire sampling was restricted to post-peak T cell response timepoints. Close to half of all spike-specific TCRs reportedly target regions of the variants that are unmutated. There were vaccine-associated CD4 TCRs across spike, dominant at 160-218 and 743-854.

Comment on this clone: Antigen: not known.

The input for sequencing was peripheral blood, taken 28 days after the second AZD1222 dose. The source is an adult who received the AZD1222 COVID-19 vaccine. The genes are TRBV27 and TRBJ2-2; TRBD2 is a possible D gene (5 bases). The CDR3 spells CASSLNSGNTGELFF. The CDR3 DNA sequence: TGTGCCAGCAGTTTAAACAGCGGGAACACCGGGGAGCTGTTTTTT.